These 30 T cell receptor beta chains were all obtained from the same sample, sequenced in a study of OX40 agonist ivuxolimab in advanced cancers. Produced via immunoSEQ multiplex PCR; TCRdb's table is partial and in-frame only. The table shows fewer than 85,000 clones, with roughly 90% occurring only once. The sequencing here drew on CD4+ or CD8+ T cells sorted from blood, taken in a trial of the OX40 agonist ivuxolimab. Every receptor here comes from an adult with an advanced solid tumor such as melanoma, head and neck, liver or kidney cancer.

This clone was recorded once. The chain couples TRBV7-2 to TRBJ1-2, with 10 bases fitting TRBD1. This CDR3 contains 15 residues. The V segment lost 5 bases and the J segment 4 bases; nucleotides outside the gene matches: 7. Germline assignment: CDR1 SGHTA and CDR2 FQGNSA. The CDR3 sequence is CASSSRTGGFYGYTF. The CDR3 nucleotides are TGTGCCAGCAGCAGCAGGACAGGGGGTTTCTATGGCTACACCTTC.

This chain connects TRBV19 to TRBJ2-2, with 8 bases matching TRBD1. The CDR3 is 15 amino acids. Germline CDR1 reads LNHDA; CDR2 reads SQIVND (reference sequence). V lost 9 bases and J lost 0; bases outside the gene matches: 6. DNA for the CDR3: TGTGCCAGCATCATGGACAGGGCGAACACCGGGGAGCTGTTTTTT. Its protein is CASIMDRANTGELFF.

V gene TRBV27 combines with J gene TRBJ2-2; 7 bases are a match to TRBD2. J was trimmed by 7 bases and V by 5 bases; bases with no gene match: 10. The CDR3 has 15 amino acids. Germline CDR1 MNHEY, CDR2 SMNVEV (reference sequence). The CDR3 region has the DNA TGTGCCAGCAGTCTCGGACTAGTCGGGGTCGGGGAGCTGTTTTTT. Translated, it gives CASSLGLVGVGELFF.

The rearrangement links TRBV11-3 to TRBJ2-1; TRBD2 aligns across 8 bases. CDR1 is SGHNT and CDR2 is YENEEA in the germline V gene. V dropped 2 bases and J dropped 0; count of bases not matched to a gene: 3. The CDR3 has 16 amino acids. CDR3 bases: TGTGCCAGCAGCTTAATCGGGAGGGGCTCCTACAATGAGCAGTTCTTC. This encodes CASSLIGRGSYNEQFF.

V gene TRBV6-5 combines with J gene TRBJ1-5; D unclear. With 4 bases removed from V and 3 bases from J, the gap between germline ends came to 13 bases. This CDR3 has 15 residues. Germline V lookup: CDR1 MNHEY, CDR2 SVGAGI. DNA of the CDR3: TGTGCCAGCAGTTTTCGTGTCGGGGACAATCAGCCCCAGCATTTT. It translates to CASSFRVGDNQPQHF.

This chain connects TRBV30 to TRBJ1-2; tentative D call: TRBD1 (6 bases). The ends were cut back, 4 bases at V and 8 bases at J, with 11 bases in the middle. Germline V CDR1 and CDR2: GTSNPN, SVGIG (reference sequence). CDR3 length: 11 amino acids. CDR3 sequence (DNA): TGTGCCTGGACACAGGGAGGCGGCTACACCTTC. Protein product: CAWTQGGGYTF.

The chain has TRBV7-3 and TRBJ1-2; 11 bases are a match to TRBD1. The germline gives CDR1 SGHTA, CDR2 FQGTGA. After removal of 1 base from V and 4 bases from J, the junction contained 8 bases not matched to a gene. This CDR3 region has 17 residues. CDR3 sequence reads: CASSLNAAGQGGYGYTF. CDR3 coding DNA: TGTGCCAGCAGCTTAAATGCGGCGGGACAGGGGGGCTATGGCTACACCTTC.

This chain connects TRBV7-3 to TRBJ1-3; weak D call: TRBD1 (5 bases). Per germline, CDR1 SGHTA and CDR2 FQGTGA. V was cut by 3 bases and J by 4 bases, with 16 bases left in between. This CDR3 contains 16 residues. The CDR3 DNA is TGTGCCAGCAGCTTCAGTCCTCCGGGGGGAGGAAACACCATATATTTT. It encodes CASSFSPPGGGNTIYF.

This sequence joins TRBV2 and TRBJ1-2; D unclear. Trimming cost V 8 bases and J 0 bases, with 13 bases left between them. Germline CDR1 SNHLY, CDR2 FYNNEI. The CDR3 has 14 residues. The CDR3, as DNA: TGTGCCAGCCGGCCCCAGACAACTAACTATGGCTACACCTTC. This codes for CASRPQTTNYGYTF.

This sequence joins TRBV7-2 and TRBJ1-5; possible D gene TRBD1, 5 bases. The CDR3 has 15 amino acids. V was shortened by 2 bases and J by 2 bases, with 10 bases between the two germline ends. Germline V lookup: CDR1 SGHTA, CDR2 FQGNSA. CDR3 nucleotides: TGTGCCAGCAGCTTACAGGGTTTTGGCAATCAGCCCCAGCATTTT. It specifies CASSLQGFGNQPQHF.

The chain has TRBV7-8 and TRBJ1-1, with D possibly TRBD1 on 6 matching bases. The V end lost 1 base, the J end lost 2 bases, and 14 bases lay between the germline ends. CDR1 SGHVS and CDR2 FQNEAQ come from the germline V gene. The CDR3 is made up of 16 amino acids. CDR3: CASSLEVRTVNTEAFF. Here the CDR3 DNA reads TGTGCCAGCAGCTTAGAGGTCCGGACAGTCAACACTGAAGCTTTCTTT.

This clone is medium-sized in the sample. The chain links TRBV25-1 to TRBJ2-7; D remains unclear. The germline gives CDR1 MGHDK, CDR2 SYGVNS. V dropped 1 base and J dropped 5 bases, with 12 bases sitting between them. This CDR3 is built from 14 residues. In nucleotides, the CDR3 is TGTGCCAGCAGTGAATCCGGGTCCCAGCACGAGCAGTACTTC. Its protein is CASSESGSQHEQYF.

The sample holds one count of this clone. This sequence joins TRBV4-1 and TRBJ1-2; no firm D call. The V end was cut by 0 bases, the J end by 3 bases, with 20 bases between. The CDR3 has 18 amino acids. Germline V lookup: CDR1 MGHRA, CDR2 YSYEKL. The CDR3 protein is CASSQDLDALQRDYGYTF. CDR3 bases: TGCGCCAGCAGCCAAGATCTAGATGCACTCCAAAGGGACTATGGCTACACCTTC.

The chain is built from TRBV19 and TRBJ2-1, with D unclear. V was cut by 3 bases and J by 8 bases, with 5 bases left in between. CDR3 length: 11 amino acids. Germline V CDR1 and CDR2: LNHDA, SQIVND (reference sequence). CDR3 in amino acids: CASSIHDEQFF. CDR3 coding DNA: TGTGCCAGTAGTATTCACGATGAGCAGTTCTTC.

The chain is built from TRBV7-9 and TRBJ2-3, with 8 bases lining up with TRBD2. Germline values: CDR1 SEHNR, CDR2 FQNEAQ (reference sequence). The CDR3 runs to 13 residues. The ends lost 5 bases at V and 10 bases at J; junction bases unmatched: 8. The CDR3 loop reads CASSPEGGRPQYF. The CDR3 DNA reads as TGTGCCAGCAGCCCCGAAGGCGGGAGGCCGCAGTATTTT.

The rearrangement uses TRBV7-2 and TRBJ1-1; no definite D call. Trimming removed 2 bases at V and 4 bases at J, with 8 bases between. This CDR3 has 13 residues. Per the germline V gene, CDR1 is SGHTA and CDR2 is FQGNSA. The CDR3 loop reads CASSLNSPTEAFF. Written as DNA, the CDR3 is TGTGCCAGCAGCTTAAATTCCCCCACTGAAGCTTTCTTT.

This clone appeared once. Here the CDR3 DNA reads TGTGCCAGCAGTCGGACGGACCTCTTCTTTACCTCTAGCACAGATACGCAGTATTTT. Translation: CASSRTDLFFTSSTDTQYF. The chain carries TRBV27 and TRBJ2-3; D call uncertain. V lost 5 bases to trimming and J lost 0 bases, with 24 bases between them. CDR3 length: 19 amino acids. Looked up from germline, CDR1 is MNHEY and CDR2 is SMNVEV (reference sequence).

The chain combines TRBV11-3 with TRBJ2-7, with 8 nucleotides matching TRBD1. The germline V gene encodes CDR1 SGHNT and CDR2 YENEEA. CDR3 length equals 14 residues. The J segment lost 6 bases and the V segment lost 5 bases, leaving 9 bases of the junction unmatched. CDR3 coding DNA: TGTGCCAGCAGCCGCGACAGGGGTTTGGGCGAGCAGTACTTC. Its protein product is CASSRDRGLGEQYF.

The J gene is TRBJ1-2, the V gene TRBV27, with 11 bases that match TRBD1. Germline CDR1 reads MNHEY; CDR2 reads SMNVEV (reference sequence). J gave up 8 bases and V 4 bases, and 9 bases lay outside the gene matches. This CDR3 spans 15 amino acids. CDR3 amino acids: CASSSIGQGAVGYTF. The CDR3 region has the DNA TGTGCCAGCAGTTCTATCGGACAGGGGGCCGTGGGCTACACCTTC.

The V call is TRBV25-1, the J call TRBJ2-1, with 7 bases matching TRBD2. The V segment lost 6 bases and the J segment 7 bases; nucleotides outside the gene matches: 9. The CDR3 is 14 residues long. The germline gives CDR1 MGHDK, CDR2 SYGVNS. Here the CDR3 DNA reads TGTGCCAGCAGGGGAGGGCCCTCTGAAAATGAGCAGTTCTTC. It specifies CASRGGPSENEQFF.

The V gene is TRBV7-3, the J gene TRBJ2-5; 9 nucleotides agree with TRBD2. This CDR3 region has 15 residues. Per germline, CDR1 SGHTA and CDR2 FQGTGA. V lost 1 base to trimming and J lost 1 base; unmatched junction nucleotides: 1. The CDR3 protein is CASSLNSGSQETQYF. In DNA form, the CDR3 reads TGTGCCAGCAGCTTAAATAGCGGGAGCCAAGAGACCCAGTACTTC.

This clone was recorded only once. V and J are TRBV19 and TRBJ1-1; a possible D gene is TRBD1 (5 bases). The CDR3 is 15 residues long. CDR1 is LNHDA and CDR2 is SQIVND in the germline V gene (reference sequence). V lost 4 bases and J 1 base, leaving 13 bases between the germline ends. CDR3 in amino acids: CASSKPLTGNTEAFF. The CDR3 DNA sequence: TGTGCCAGTAGTAAACCACTAACAGGGAACACTGAAGCTTTCTTT.

The chain joins TRBV10-3 to TRBJ1-2; TRBD1 agrees at 9 bases. Germline V gives CDR1 ENHRY, CDR2 SYGVKD. The CDR3 is made up of 16 amino acids. The J segment lost 2 bases and the V segment lost 2 bases, leaving 6 bases of the junction unmatched. The CDR3 DNA is TGTGCCATCAGTGAGCTTCAGACAGGGGGAAACTATGGCTACACCTTC. Its translation: CAISELQTGGNYGYTF.

The CDR3 sequence is CAWIGLAGEGVVDTQYF. The CDR3 bases are TGTGCCTGGATCGGACTAGCGGGAGAGGGAGTGGTAGATACGCAGTATTTT. The chain recombines TRBV30 with TRBJ2-3; 13 positions agree with TRBD2. V gave up 4 bases and J gave up 5 bases; unmatched junction bases: 12. Germline V gene lookup returns CDR1 GTSNPN and CDR2 SVGIG (reference sequence). The CDR3 spans 17 residues.

The genes are TRBV29-1 and TRBJ2-1; D is unresolved. Trimming left V 3 bases short and J 2 bases short, with 2 bases between. Germline V CDR1 and CDR2: SQVTM, ANQGSEA. This CDR3 is 11 amino acids long. The CDR3 sequence: CSVDTYNEQFF. CDR3 sequence (DNA): TGCAGCGTTGACACCTACAATGAGCAGTTCTTC.

The chain employs TRBV6-5 and TRBJ1-4; TRBD1 aligns across 10 bases. V shed 0 bases, J shed 8 bases, and the junction held 6 bases outside the gene matches. The CDR3 covers 16 residues. Germline values: CDR1 MNHEY, CDR2 SVGAGI. CDR3 amino acids: CASSYSRDRGWEKLFF. CDR3 coding DNA: TGTGCCAGCAGTTACTCAAGGGACAGGGGTTGGGAAAAACTGTTTTTT.

This clone was seen just once. The gene calls are TRBV5-1 and TRBJ2-7; 8 bases match TRBD1. The CDR3 sequence is 14 residues long. Germline trimming cut 4 bases from V and 1 base from J; bases unmatched to any gene: 4. Germline V lookup: CDR1 SGHRS, CDR2 YFSETQ. CDR3 in amino acids: CASSRGQDSYEQYF. In nucleotides, the CDR3 is TGCGCCAGCAGCCGGGGACAGGATTCCTACGAGCAGTACTTC.

DNA of the CDR3: TGCGCCAGCAGCCAAGAAGGGACTAGCGGCTATATGAGCTCCTACAATGAGCAGTTCTTC. Amino acids: CASSQEGTSGYMSSYNEQFF. This chain joins TRBV4-3 and TRBJ2-1; TRBD2 aligns across 11 bases. J lost 0 bases, V lost 0 bases, and 10 bases had no gene match. The CDR3 sequence is 20 residues long. The germline CDR1 and CDR2 sequences are LGHNA and YSLEER.

The V call is TRBV2, the J call TRBJ2-1, with a weak D call TRBD1 (6 bases). V was shortened by 3 bases and J by 5 bases, with 14 bases between the two germline ends. This CDR3 has 15 residues. In germline, CDR1 is SNHLY, CDR2 FYNNEI. CDR3: CASSEGARQNNEQFF. The CDR3 DNA sequence: TGTGCCAGCAGTGAGGGGGCACGGCAAAACAATGAGCAGTTCTTC.

The chain couples TRBV7-2 to TRBJ1-2; D not resolved. Germline-derived CDR1 and CDR2 are SGHTA and FQGNSA. Trimming left V 2 bases short and J 1 base short, with 5 bases between. The CDR3 spans 13 residues. Here the CDR3 reads CASSLRDNYGYTF. CDR3 nucleotide sequence: TGTGCCAGCAGCTTAAGGGATAACTATGGCTACACCTTC. Based on the CDR3 plus reference TRBV7-2 and TRBJ1-2, the full variable domain is GAGVSQSPSNKVTEKGKDVELRCDPISGHTALYWYRQSLGQGLEFLIYFQGNSAPDKSGLPSDRFSAERTGGSVSTLTIQRTQQEDSAVYLCASSLRDNYGYTFGSGTRLTVV.